This T cell receptor beta chain originates from a study of blood T cells in healthy people across ages. The study, taken as a whole, reports: TCR beta diversity per million T cells fell roughly linearly with age. Unsorted PBMCs blocked a conclusive comparison of naive and antigen-experienced cells.

Using a J-beta primer mix together with a sample-barcoded 5' primer, a second PCR was run for about 6 to 12 cycles. TCRdb independently ran MiXCR on the 5' RACE reads; one entry per CDR3 protein. The sample comprises 650,000 to 950,000 distinct CDR3 sequences, approximately 44% of which are singletons, and nearly 20% rests with the top ten. This CDR3 spans 15 amino acids. From germline, CDR1 is DFQATT and CDR2 SNEGSKA (reference sequence). The germline V and J ends were trimmed by 3 bases and 6 bases, with 21 bases remaining between them. A remark on this clonotype: What it binds is not known.

The V call is TRBV20-1, the J call TRBJ2-7; tentative D call: TRBD2 (7 bases). The sequence came from a man aged 55 to 69 in good health. The sample consisted of blood. The CDR3 DNA reads as TGCAGTGCTAGTATTTGGGGGTCGGGGGGCGTCGAGCAGTACTTC. Its translation is CSASIWGSGGVEQYF.